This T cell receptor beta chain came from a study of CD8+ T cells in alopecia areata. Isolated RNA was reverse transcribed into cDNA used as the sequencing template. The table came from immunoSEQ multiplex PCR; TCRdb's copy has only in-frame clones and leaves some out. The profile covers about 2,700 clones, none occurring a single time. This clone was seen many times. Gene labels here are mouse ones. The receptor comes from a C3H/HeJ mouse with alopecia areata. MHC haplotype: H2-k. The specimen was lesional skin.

Incomplete CDR3 DNA: TGTGCCAGCAGGACTAGCTCCTAT. Encoded protein: CASRTSSY. The full CDR3 protein reads CASRTSSYEQYF. The chain links TRBV13-1 to TRBJ2-7; the D is unclear. The sequenced fragment ends 4 residues before the CDR3 boundary, so the rest is inferred from the germline J gene. Germline CDR1 is NSHNY and CDR2 is SYGAGN. The CDR3 is 12 residues long. V shed 5 bases and J shed 0 bases, with 6 bases lying between them.